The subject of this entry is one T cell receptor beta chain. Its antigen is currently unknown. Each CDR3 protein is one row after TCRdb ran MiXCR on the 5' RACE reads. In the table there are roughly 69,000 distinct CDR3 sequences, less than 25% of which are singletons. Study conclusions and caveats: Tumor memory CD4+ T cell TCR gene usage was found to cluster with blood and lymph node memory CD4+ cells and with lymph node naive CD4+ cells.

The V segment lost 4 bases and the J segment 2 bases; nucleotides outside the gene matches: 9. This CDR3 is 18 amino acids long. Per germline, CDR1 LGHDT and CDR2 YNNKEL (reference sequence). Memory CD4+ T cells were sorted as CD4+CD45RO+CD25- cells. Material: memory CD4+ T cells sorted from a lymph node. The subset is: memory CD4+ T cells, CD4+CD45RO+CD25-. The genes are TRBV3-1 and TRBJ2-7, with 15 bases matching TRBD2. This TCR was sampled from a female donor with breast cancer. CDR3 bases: TGTGCCAGCAGCCGTGGGGGGACTAGCGGGAGGCTGGCCTACGAGCAGTACTTC. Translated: CASSRGGTSGRLAYEQYF.